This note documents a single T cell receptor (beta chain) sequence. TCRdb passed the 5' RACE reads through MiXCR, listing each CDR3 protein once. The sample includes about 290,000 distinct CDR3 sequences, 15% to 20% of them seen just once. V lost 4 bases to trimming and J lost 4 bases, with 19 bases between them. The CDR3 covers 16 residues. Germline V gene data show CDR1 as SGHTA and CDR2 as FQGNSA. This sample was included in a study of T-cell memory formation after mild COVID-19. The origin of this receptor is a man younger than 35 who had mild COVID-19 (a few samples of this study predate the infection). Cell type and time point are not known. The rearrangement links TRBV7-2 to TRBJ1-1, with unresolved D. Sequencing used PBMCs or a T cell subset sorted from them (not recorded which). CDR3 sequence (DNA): TGTGCCAGCAGCTCTTCGGCAGTCAATCGGGGCACTGAAGCTTTCTTT. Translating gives CASSSSAVNRGTEAFF.